This TCR beta chain originates from a study of T cell repertoires in cytomegalovirus infection. Study results and limitations: People with CMV and the relevant HLA were identified by cumulative public TCR beta family frequency.

TCRdb reprocessed the reads with MiXCR, giving one entry per CDR3 protein. The sample consists of about 770,000 distinct CDR3 sequences, 25% to 35% of them appearing once. Notes on this clonotype: Antigen specificity is unknown.

The source of this sequence is a human donor in good health (CMV status not recorded). Some clones in this sample may be carry-over from other donors' samples. This sample comprised cultured CD8+ T cells from PBMCs, obtained from culture after CMV antigen stimulation.

The CDR3 DNA reads as TGCGCCAGCAGCCCAATAGACAGTGAAGCTTTCTTT. Its protein is CASSPIDSEAFF. The chain joins TRBV5-1 to TRBJ1-1; D possibly corresponds to TRBD1 (5 bases). Germline loops: CDR1 SGHRS, CDR2 YFSETQ. The CDR3 sequence is 12 residues long. V was shortened by 4 bases and J by 7 bases, with 11 bases between the two germline ends.